This T cell receptor beta chain emerged from a study of blood T cells in healthy people across ages. Primers used in a second PCR of roughly 7 to 12 cycles were a sample-barcoded 5' primer and a J-beta primer mix. TCRdb ran MiXCR on the 5' RACE reads and lists one entry per CDR3 protein. This sample carries about 780,000 distinct CDR3 sequences, about 26% of them seen once, and the ten largest clones take about 2.9%. The CDR3 runs 13 residues. Trimming took 2 bases from V and 2 from J, leaving 5 bases between them. Germline values: CDR1 MRHNA, CDR2 SNTAGT. The same sample was also used in a study of T cells of mothers and their children.

The chain combines TRBV6-4 with TRBJ2-3; D remains ambiguous. The specimen was blood. The receptor comes from a boy aged 5-17 years in good health. The CDR3 DNA sequence: TGTGCCAGCAGTGACCCCTACACAGATACGCAGTATTTT. Translation gives CASSDPYTDTQYF.